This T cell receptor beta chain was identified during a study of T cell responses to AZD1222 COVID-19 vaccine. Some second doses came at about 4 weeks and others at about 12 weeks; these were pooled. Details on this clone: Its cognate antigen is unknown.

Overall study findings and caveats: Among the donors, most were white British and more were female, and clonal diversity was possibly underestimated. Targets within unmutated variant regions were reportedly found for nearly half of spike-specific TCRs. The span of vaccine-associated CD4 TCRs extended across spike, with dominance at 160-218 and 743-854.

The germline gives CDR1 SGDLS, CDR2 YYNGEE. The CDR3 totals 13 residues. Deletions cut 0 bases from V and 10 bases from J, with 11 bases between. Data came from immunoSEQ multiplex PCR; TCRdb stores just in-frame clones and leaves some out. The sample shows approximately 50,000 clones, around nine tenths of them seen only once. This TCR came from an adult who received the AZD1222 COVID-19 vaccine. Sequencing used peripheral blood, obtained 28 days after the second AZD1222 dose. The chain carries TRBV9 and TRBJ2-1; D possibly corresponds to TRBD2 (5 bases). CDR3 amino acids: CASSVEPREEQFF. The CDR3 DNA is TGTGCCAGCAGCGTAGAACCCCGGGAAGAGCAGTTCTTC.